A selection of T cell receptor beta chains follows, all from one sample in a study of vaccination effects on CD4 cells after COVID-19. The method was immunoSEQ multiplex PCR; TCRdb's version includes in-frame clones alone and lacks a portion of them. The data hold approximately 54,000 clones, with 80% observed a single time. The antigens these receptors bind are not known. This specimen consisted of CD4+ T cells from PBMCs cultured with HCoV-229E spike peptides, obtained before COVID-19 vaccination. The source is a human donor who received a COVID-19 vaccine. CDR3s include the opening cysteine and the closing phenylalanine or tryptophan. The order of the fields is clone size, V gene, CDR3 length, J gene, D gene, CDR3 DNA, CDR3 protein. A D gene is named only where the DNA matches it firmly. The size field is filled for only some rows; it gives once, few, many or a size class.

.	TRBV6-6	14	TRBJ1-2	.	TGTGCCAGCAACCAATTGCGACAGTCTGGCGGCTACACCTTC	CASNQLRQSGGYTF
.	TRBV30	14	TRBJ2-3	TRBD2	TGTGCCTGGAGACGGCGGGGGGGCACAGATACGCAGTATTTT	CAWRRRGGTDTQYF
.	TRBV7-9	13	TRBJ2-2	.	TGTGCCAGCAGCTTAAGTGGCACCGGGGAGCTGTTTTTT	CASSLSGTGELFF
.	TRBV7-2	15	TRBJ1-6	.	TGTGCCAGCAGACACGCTGGGGACAATAATTCACCCCTCCACTTT	CASRHAGDNNSPLHF
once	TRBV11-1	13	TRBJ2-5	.	TGTGCCAGCAGCTTTTCAACGTTTGAGACCCAGTACTTC	CASSFSTFETQYF
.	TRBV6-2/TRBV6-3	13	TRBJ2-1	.	TGTGCCAGCAGCCCTGGTCTGTACAATGAGCAGTTCTTC	CASSPGLYNEQFF
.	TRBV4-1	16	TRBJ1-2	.	TGCGCCAGCAGCCAACAGGGCCGGGGCTTACACTATGGCTACACCTTC	CASSQQGRGLHYGYTF
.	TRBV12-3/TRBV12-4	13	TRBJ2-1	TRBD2	TGTGCCAGCAGTTTGTTAGCGGGCAATGAGCAGTTCTTC	CASSLLAGNEQFF
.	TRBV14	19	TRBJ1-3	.	TGTGCCAGCAGCCAACCCCCGGGACGCCGGTCAAACTCTGGAAACACCATATATTTT	CASSQPPGRRSNSGNTIYF
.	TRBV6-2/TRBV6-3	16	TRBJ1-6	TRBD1	TGTGCCAGCAGCTTGGGACAGGGGGCGAAAAATTCACCCCTCCACTTT	CASSLGQGAKNSPLHF
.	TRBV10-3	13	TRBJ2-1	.	TGTGCCATCAGTTCGGATGGGGGTCTTGAGCAGTTCTTC	CAISSDGGLEQFF
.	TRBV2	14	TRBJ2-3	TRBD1	TGTGCCAGCAGCTGGGACAGCAGCACAGATACGCAGTATTTT	CASSWDSSTDTQYF
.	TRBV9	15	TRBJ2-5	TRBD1	TGTGCCAGCAGCGTGGGACAGCTGCATGAAGAGACCCAGTACTTC	CASSVGQLHEETQYF
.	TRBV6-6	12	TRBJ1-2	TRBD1	TGTGCCAGCACCCAAAACAGGGGTGGCTACACCTTC	CASTQNRGGYTF
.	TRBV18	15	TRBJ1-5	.	TGTGCCAGCTCACTTACAGGGACGGGCAATCAGCCCCAGCATTTT	CASSLTGTGNQPQHF
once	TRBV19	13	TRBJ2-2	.	TGTGCCAGTAGTCCAACGGGGAAGGGGGAGCTGTTTTTT	CASSPTGKGELFF
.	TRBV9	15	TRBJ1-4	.	TGTGCCAGCAGCGGGGGCCCCGGGGAGGGTGAAAAACTGTTTTTT	CASSGGPGEGEKLFF
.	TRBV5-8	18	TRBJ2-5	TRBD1	TGTGCCAGCAGCCAGGGGACAGGGGTCGGACAAAGGTTGGAGACCCAGTACTTC	CASSQGTGVGQRLETQYF
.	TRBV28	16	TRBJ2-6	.	TGTGCCAGCAGGGTCGGACTGGGGCCAGGAGCCAACGTCCTGACTTTC	CASRVGLGPGANVLTF
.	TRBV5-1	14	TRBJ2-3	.	TGCGCCAGCAGCTTGGAGTCTTACACAGATACGCAGTATTTT	CASSLESYTDTQYF
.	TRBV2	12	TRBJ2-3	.	TGTGCCAGGGGGGGAAGGGCAGATACGCAGTATTTT	CARGGRADTQYF
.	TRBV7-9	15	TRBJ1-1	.	TGTGCCAGCAGCCCTGAGTGGGAGGGTGCCACTGAAGCTTTCTTT	CASSPEWEGATEAFF
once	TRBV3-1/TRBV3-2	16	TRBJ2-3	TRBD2	TGTGCCAGCAGCCAATGGACTAGCGGGGCCCCAGATACGCAGTATTTT	CASSQWTSGAPDTQYF
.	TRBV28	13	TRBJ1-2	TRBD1	TGTGCCAGCAGTTCCCGGGACAGCTATGGCTACACCTTC	CASSSRDSYGYTF
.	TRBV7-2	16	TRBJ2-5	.	TGTGCCAGCAGCTTAGAGGGGACTTACTTTCAAGAGACCCAGTACTTC	CASSLEGTYFQETQYF
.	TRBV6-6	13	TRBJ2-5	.	TGTGCCAGCAGTTACAAGTGGGGAGAGACCCAGTACTTC	CASSYKWGETQYF
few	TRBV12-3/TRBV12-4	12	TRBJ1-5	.	TGTGCCAGCAGTTTGGGTTATCAGCCCCAGCATTTT	CASSLGYQPQHF
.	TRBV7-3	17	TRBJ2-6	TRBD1	TGTGCCAGCAGCCCAAGACAGGGGAGGATTGGGGCCAACGTCCTGACTTTC	CASSPRQGRIGANVLTF
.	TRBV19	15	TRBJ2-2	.	TGTGCCAGTAGTATAGGGCAGGGGAGAGCCGGGGAGCTGTTTTTT	CASSIGQGRAGELFF
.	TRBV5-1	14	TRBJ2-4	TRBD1	TGCGCCAGCAGCGGAAGGACAGGGGGTAACATTCAGTACTTC	CASSGRTGGNIQYF
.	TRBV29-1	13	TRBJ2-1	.	TGCAGCGTTGAAGTCCCCCCCGGGGATGAGCAGTTCTTC	CSVEVPPGDEQFF
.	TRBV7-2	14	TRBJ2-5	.	TGTGCCAGCAGCCCGTGGACAAGTCAAGGGACCCAGTACTTC	CASSPWTSQGTQYF
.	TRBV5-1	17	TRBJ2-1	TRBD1	TGCGCCAGCAGCTTGGGGGCGCGGACAGGGGGCTACAATGAGCAGTTCTTC	CASSLGARTGGYNEQFF
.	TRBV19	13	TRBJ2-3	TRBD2	TGTGCCAGTAGGTCGCCCTCACGGGGGGGCCGGTATTTT	CASRSPSRGGRYF
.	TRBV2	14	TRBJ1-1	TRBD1	TGTGCCAGCGGCCGACAGGGGGCGAACACTGAAGCTTTCTTT	CASGRQGANTEAFF
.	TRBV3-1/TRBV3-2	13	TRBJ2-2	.	TGTGCCAGCAGCCAAACGCGGGCCGGGGAGCTGTTTTTT	CASSQTRAGELFF
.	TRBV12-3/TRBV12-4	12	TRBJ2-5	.	TGTGCCAGCAGCAACCGTCGAGAGACCCAGTACTTC	CASSNRRETQYF
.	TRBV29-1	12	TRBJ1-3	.	TGCAGCGGAGCTTACTCTGGAAACACCATATATTTT	CSGAYSGNTIYF
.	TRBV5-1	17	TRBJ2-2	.	TGCGCCAGCACCGAGAGGAGCGTCCGTCCGAACACCGGGGAGCTGTTTTTT	CASTERSVRPNTGELFF
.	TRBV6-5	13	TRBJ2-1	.	TGTGCCAGCAGACAGGGAGGCAGAGATGAGCAGTTCTTC	CASRQGGRDEQFF
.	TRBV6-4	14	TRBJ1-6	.	TGTGCCAGCAGTTCAGGGATTTATAATTCACCCCTCCACTTT	CASSSGIYNSPLHF
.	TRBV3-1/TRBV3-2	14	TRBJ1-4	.	TGTGCCAGCAGTCAACGAGGGGGGTTTGAAAAACTGTTTTTT	CASSQRGGFEKLFF
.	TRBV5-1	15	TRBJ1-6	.	TGCGCCAGCAGCTCGTCGAGCTCCTATAATTCACCCCTCCACTTT	CASSSSSSYNSPLHF
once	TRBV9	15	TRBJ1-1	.	TGTGCCAGCAGCGTAGTGTCTAACATGAACACTGAAGCTTTCTTT	CASSVVSNMNTEAFF
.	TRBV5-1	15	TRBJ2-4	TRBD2	TGCGCCAGCAGTCCCATAGCGGGGGGGCTCAACATTCAGTACTTC	CASSPIAGGLNIQYF
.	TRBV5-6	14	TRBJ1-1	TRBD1	TGTGCCAGCAGCTTGGACAGGGGGCATGGTGAAGCTTTCTTT	CASSLDRGHGEAFF